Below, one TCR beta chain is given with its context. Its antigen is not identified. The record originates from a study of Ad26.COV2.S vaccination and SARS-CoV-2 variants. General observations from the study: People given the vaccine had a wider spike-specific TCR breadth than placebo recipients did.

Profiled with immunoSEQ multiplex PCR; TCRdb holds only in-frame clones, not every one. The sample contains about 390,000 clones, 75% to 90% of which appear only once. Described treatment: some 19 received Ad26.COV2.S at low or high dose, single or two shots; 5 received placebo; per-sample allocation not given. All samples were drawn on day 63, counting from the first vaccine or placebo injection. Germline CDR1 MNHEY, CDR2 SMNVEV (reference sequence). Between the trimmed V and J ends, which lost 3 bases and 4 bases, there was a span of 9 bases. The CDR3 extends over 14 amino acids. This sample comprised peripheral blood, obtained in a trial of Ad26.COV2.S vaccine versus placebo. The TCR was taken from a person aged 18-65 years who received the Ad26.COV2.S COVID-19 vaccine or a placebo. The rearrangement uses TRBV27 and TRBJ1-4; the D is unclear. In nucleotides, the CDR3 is TGTGCCAGCAGTTTCGGGCTCCATAATGAAAAACTGTTTTTT. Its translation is CASSFGLHNEKLFF.